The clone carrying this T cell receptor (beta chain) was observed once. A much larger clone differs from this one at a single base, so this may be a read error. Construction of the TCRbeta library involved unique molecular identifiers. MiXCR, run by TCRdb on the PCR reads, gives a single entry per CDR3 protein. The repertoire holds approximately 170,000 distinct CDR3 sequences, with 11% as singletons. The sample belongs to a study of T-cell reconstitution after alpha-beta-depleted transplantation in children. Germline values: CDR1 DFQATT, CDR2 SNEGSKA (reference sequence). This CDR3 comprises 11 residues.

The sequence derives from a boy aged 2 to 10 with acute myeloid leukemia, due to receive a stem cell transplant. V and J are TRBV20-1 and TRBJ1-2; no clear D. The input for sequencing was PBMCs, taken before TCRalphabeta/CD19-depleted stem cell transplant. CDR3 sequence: CSATGYYGDTF. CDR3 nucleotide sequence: TGCAGTGCTACGGGCTACTATGGCGACACCTTC.